This T cell receptor beta chain was found in a study of identical twins. Looked up from germline, CDR1 is MGHRA and CDR2 is YSYEKL. The V end was cut by 1 base, the J end by 7 bases, with 5 bases between. The CDR3 loop spans 12 amino acids. MiXCR, run by TCRdb on the 5' RACE reads, gives a single entry per CDR3 protein. This table holds roughly 260,000 distinct CDR3 sequences, 7.5% found once. The sample was also reused in another study, on yellow fever vaccine responses in identical twins.

The chain recombines TRBV4-1 with TRBJ1-5; D call uncertain. The clonotype comes from a young woman in good health. The specimen sequenced was CD8+ T cells sorted from blood. The chain's CDR3 is CASSQGTQPQHF. The CDR3 DNA follows: TGCGCCAGCAGCCAAGGGACCCAGCCCCAGCATTTT.